This TCR beta chain was identified during a study of cytomegalovirus exposure and HLA in healthy donors. General study results and limits: It was assumed in the presence/absence analyses that sequencing depth was roughly uniform across donors. Researchers counted roughly 150 TCR beta chains as cytomegalovirus-associated.

In germline, CDR1 is ENHRY, CDR2 SYGVKD. The CDR3 sequence is 13 residues long. The V gene lost 9 bases and the J gene lost 0 bases, with 11 bases spanning the gap. Both 60 Vbeta primers and 13 Jbeta primers went into the PCR. Sequencing was performed with immunoSEQ multiplex PCR; in TCRdb, only in-frame clones are kept and a portion is missing. The sample includes about 150,000 clones, about a tenth of them seen just once. As to this clone: Its antigen remains unknown.

The material sequenced was PBMCs. The chain links TRBV10-3 to TRBJ1-1; weak D call: TRBD1 (6 bases). The TCR sequence derives from a male donor in good health and CMV-seronegative. CDR3 nucleotides: TGTGCCATTCTAGACAGGCTGAACACTGAAGCTTTCTTT. It translates to CAILDRLNTEAFF.